These T cell receptor beta chains were read from a single sample in a study of blood T cell repertoires in COVID-19. The repertoire was sequenced with immunoSEQ multiplex PCR; TCRdb's copy has only in-frame clones and lacks some. The sample lists around 160,000 clones, around 84% seen once, with less than 50% in the top ten. Sequencing used peripheral blood. These TCRs come from a human donor in a cohort sampled during active COVID-19. The CDR3 runs from the conserved cysteine through the conserved F or W. The order of the fields is D gene, clone size, J gene, V gene, CDR3 protein, CDR3 DNA. The D gene is left open where the match is weak. Clone size is shown for a subset of rows, as once, few, many or a class of expanded clone.

D gene: TRBD1
clone size: few
J gene: TRBJ2-1
V gene: TRBV18
CDR3 protein: CASSLGTGFDEQFF
CDR3 DNA: TGTGCCAGCTCACTCGGGACAGGGTTCGATGAGCAGTTCTTC

D gene: TRBD1
clone size: -
J gene: TRBJ1-2
V gene: TRBV5-5
CDR3 protein: CASTPRGRDYGYTF
CDR3 DNA: TGTGCCAGCACCCCCAGGGGGCGGGACTATGGCTACACCTTC

D gene: -
clone size: -
J gene: TRBJ1-6
V gene: TRBV7-2
CDR3 protein: CASSLGAGNSPLHF
CDR3 DNA: TGTGCCAGCAGCTTGGGGGCCGGCAATTCACCCCTCCACTTT

D gene: -
clone size: -
J gene: TRBJ1-5
V gene: TRBV18
CDR3 protein: CASSPTSAGGSNQPQHF
CDR3 DNA: TGTGCCAGCTCACCAACGTCGGCAGGAGGGAGCAATCAGCCCCAGCATTTT

D gene: -
clone size: -
J gene: TRBJ2-6
V gene: TRBV3-1/TRBV3-2
CDR3 protein: CASSPPPGSGANVLTF
CDR3 DNA: TGTGCCAGCAGCCCGCCCCCGGGGTCTGGGGCCAACGTCCTGACTTTC

D gene: -
clone size: -
J gene: TRBJ1-2
V gene: TRBV5-6
CDR3 protein: CASSLGTYPRNYGYTF
CDR3 DNA: TGTGCCAGCAGCTTGGGTACTTACCCTAGGAACTATGGCTACACCTTC

D gene: TRBD2
clone size: -
J gene: TRBJ2-3
V gene: TRBV11-3
CDR3 protein: CASSPGTSGGADTQYF
CDR3 DNA: TGTGCCAGCAGCCCAGGGACTAGCGGGGGGGCAGATACGCAGTATTTT

D gene: TRBD1
clone size: -
J gene: TRBJ1-3
V gene: TRBV7-8
CDR3 protein: CASSPGTGGTGNTIYF
CDR3 DNA: TGTGCCAGCAGCCCCGGGACAGGGGGCACTGGAAACACCATATATTTT

D gene: -
clone size: once
J gene: TRBJ1-2
V gene: TRBV10-3
CDR3 protein: CAISESGANGYTF
CDR3 DNA: TGTGCCATCAGTGAGTCTGGAGCGAATGGCTACACCTTC

D gene: TRBD1
clone size: -
J gene: TRBJ2-7
V gene: TRBV4-2
CDR3 protein: CASSQAPGQGTHEQYF
CDR3 DNA: TGTGCCAGCAGCCAGGCACCGGGACAGGGTACCCACGAGCAGTACTTC

D gene: TRBD2
clone size: -
J gene: TRBJ2-3
V gene: TRBV7-2
CDR3 protein: CASSLVGGSTDTQYF
CDR3 DNA: TGTGCCAGCAGCTTAGTGGGGGGGAGCACAGATACGCAGTATTTT

D gene: -
clone size: -
J gene: TRBJ1-2
V gene: TRBV12-3/TRBV12-4
CDR3 protein: CASSRGALYGYTF
CDR3 DNA: TGTGCCAGCAGCCGGGGGGCCCTCTATGGCTACACCTTC

D gene: -
clone size: -
J gene: TRBJ1-2
V gene: TRBV29-1
CDR3 protein: CSVDPREHGYTF
CDR3 DNA: TGCAGCGTTGACCCCAGGGAACATGGCTACACCTTC

D gene: -
clone size: -
J gene: TRBJ2-2
V gene: TRBV11-3
CDR3 protein: CASSLEALNTGELFF
CDR3 DNA: TGTGCCAGCAGCTTAGAAGCCCTTAACACCGGGGAGCTGTTTTTT

D gene: TRBD1
clone size: -
J gene: TRBJ1-5
V gene: TRBV18
CDR3 protein: CASSPRDRADGPQHF
CDR3 DNA: TGTGCCAGCTCACCACGTGACAGGGCCGACGGGCCCCAGCATTTT

D gene: TRBD1
clone size: -
J gene: TRBJ1-1
V gene: TRBV6-5
CDR3 protein: CASSRPGQEAFF
CDR3 DNA: TGTGCCAGCAGCCGGCCGGGACAGGAAGCTTTCTTT

D gene: TRBD1
clone size: -
J gene: TRBJ2-3
V gene: TRBV19
CDR3 protein: CASRDRGLDTQYF
CDR3 DNA: TGTGCCAGCCGGGACAGGGGTCTGGATACGCAGTATTTT

D gene: TRBD1
clone size: once
J gene: TRBJ2-3
V gene: TRBV6-6
CDR3 protein: CASDRAWSTDTQYF
CDR3 DNA: TGTGCCAGCGACAGGGCGTGGAGCACAGATACGCAGTATTTT

D gene: TRBD1
clone size: -
J gene: TRBJ1-2
V gene: TRBV3-1/TRBV3-2
CDR3 protein: CASSQEGTGAEGYTF
CDR3 DNA: TGTGCCAGCAGCCAAGAAGGGACAGGGGCGGAGGGCTACACCTTC

D gene: -
clone size: -
J gene: TRBJ1-6
V gene: TRBV6-1
CDR3 protein: CASSEWDTGNSPLHF
CDR3 DNA: TGTGCCAGCAGTGAATGGGACACGGGGAATTCACCCCTCCACTTT

D gene: -
clone size: -
J gene: TRBJ1-1
V gene: TRBV18
CDR3 protein: CASSPAQGNTEAFF
CDR3 DNA: TGTGCCAGCTCACCGGCACAGGGTAACACTGAAGCTTTCTTT

D gene: TRBD2
clone size: -
J gene: TRBJ2-5
V gene: TRBV9
CDR3 protein: CASSGTSGRGETQYF
CDR3 DNA: TGTGCCAGCAGCGGGACTAGCGGGAGGGGAGAGACCCAGTACTTC

D gene: -
clone size: -
J gene: TRBJ1-2
V gene: TRBV2
CDR3 protein: CASSERRTDYGYTF
CDR3 DNA: TGTGCCAGCAGTGAACGTCGCACGGACTATGGCTACACCTTC

D gene: TRBD1
clone size: -
J gene: TRBJ1-2
V gene: TRBV7-2
CDR3 protein: CASRQTGPMSYTF
CDR3 DNA: TGTGCCAGCAGACAGACAGGGCCTATGAGCTACACCTTC

D gene: TRBD2
clone size: once
J gene: TRBJ2-7
V gene: TRBV6-5
CDR3 protein: CASTWTSSYEQYF
CDR3 DNA: TGTGCCAGCACCTGGACTAGCTCCTACGAGCAGTACTTC

D gene: TRBD1
clone size: -
J gene: TRBJ1-2
V gene: TRBV27
CDR3 protein: CASSPQGDGYTF
CDR3 DNA: TGTGCCAGCAGCCCACAGGGGGATGGCTACACCTTC

D gene: -
clone size: -
J gene: TRBJ2-5
V gene: TRBV27
CDR3 protein: CASSGHPQETQYF
CDR3 DNA: TGTGCCAGCAGTGGACACCCCCAAGAGACCCAGTACTTC

D gene: -
clone size: -
J gene: TRBJ1-5
V gene: TRBV6-5
CDR3 protein: CASRTQGGNQPQHF
CDR3 DNA: TGTGCCAGCAGAACTCAAGGGGGTAATCAGCCCCAGCATTTT

D gene: TRBD1
clone size: -
J gene: TRBJ1-5
V gene: TRBV6-5
CDR3 protein: CASRTGGNQPQHF
CDR3 DNA: TGTGCCAGCAGGACAGGGGGGAATCAGCCCCAGCATTTT

D gene: TRBD1
clone size: many
J gene: TRBJ2-7
V gene: TRBV7-2
CDR3 protein: CASSPGTGAYEQYF
CDR3 DNA: TGTGCCAGCAGCCCAGGGACAGGTGCCTACGAGCAGTACTTC

D gene: -
clone size: -
J gene: TRBJ2-3
V gene: TRBV24-1
CDR3 protein: CATSDPSVRTREGDSTDTQYF
CDR3 DNA: TGTGCCACCAGTGACCCCTCCGTTAGGACGCGAGAGGGTGATAGCACAGATACGCAGTATTTT

D gene: -
clone size: -
J gene: TRBJ1-6
V gene: TRBV7-8
CDR3 protein: CASSLQGTSSPLHF
CDR3 DNA: TGTGCCAGCAGCTTACAAGGGACTAGTTCACCCCTCCACTTT

D gene: TRBD1
clone size: -
J gene: TRBJ1-5
V gene: TRBV3-1/TRBV3-2
CDR3 protein: CASSHGTGNQPQHF
CDR3 DNA: TGTGCCAGCAGCCACGGGACAGGGAATCAGCCCCAGCATTTT

D gene: TRBD2
clone size: -
J gene: TRBJ2-1
V gene: TRBV11-3
CDR3 protein: CASSLAGLWTSGGPGEQFF
CDR3 DNA: TGTGCCAGCAGCTTAGCGGGGTTGTGGACTAGCGGGGGGCCTGGTGAGCAGTTCTTC

D gene: TRBD1
clone size: -
J gene: TRBJ2-7
V gene: TRBV2
CDR3 protein: CASKGQGFHEQYF
CDR3 DNA: TGTGCCAGCAAGGGACAGGGGTTCCACGAGCAGTACTTC

D gene: TRBD2
clone size: -
J gene: TRBJ2-1
V gene: TRBV5-1
CDR3 protein: CASSITSGGLDNEQFF
CDR3 DNA: TGCGCCAGCAGCATTACTAGCGGGGGGTTGGACAATGAGCAGTTCTTC

D gene: -
clone size: -
J gene: TRBJ2-7
V gene: TRBV12-3/TRBV12-4
CDR3 protein: CASSPSYEQYF
CDR3 DNA: TGTGCCAGCAGTCCATCCTACGAGCAGTACTTC

D gene: -
clone size: -
J gene: TRBJ1-1
V gene: TRBV7-8
CDR3 protein: CASSLDPGGNTEAFF
CDR3 DNA: TGTGCCAGCAGCTTAGACCCCGGGGGGAACACTGAAGCTTTCTTT

D gene: -
clone size: -
J gene: TRBJ2-7
V gene: TRBV7-3
CDR3 protein: CASSKGPEGHEQYF
CDR3 DNA: TGTGCCAGCAGCAAGGGACCGGAGGGCCACGAGCAGTACTTC

D gene: TRBD2
clone size: -
J gene: TRBJ2-1
V gene: TRBV19
CDR3 protein: CASKEARLAGDGYNEQFF
CDR3 DNA: TGTGCCAGTAAAGAGGCCCGACTAGCGGGGGATGGCTACAATGAGCAGTTCTTC

D gene: TRBD2
clone size: -
J gene: TRBJ2-7
V gene: TRBV4-2
CDR3 protein: CASSATSAGGSYEQYF
CDR3 DNA: TGTGCCAGCAGCGCGACGTCGGCGGGGGGGTCCTACGAGCAGTACTTC

D gene: -
clone size: -
J gene: TRBJ1-3
V gene: TRBV4-1
CDR3 protein: CASSQGRIGLISGNTIYF
CDR3 DNA: TGCGCCAGCAGCCAAGGTCGTATAGGACTCATCTCTGGAAACACCATATATTTT

D gene: TRBD1
clone size: -
J gene: TRBJ1-2
V gene: TRBV28
CDR3 protein: CASSPGGDNYGYTF
CDR3 DNA: TGTGCCAGCAGCCCAGGGGGCGATAACTATGGCTACACCTTC

D gene: TRBD2
clone size: -
J gene: TRBJ2-3
V gene: TRBV28
CDR3 protein: CASSSAAGGRTDTQYF
CDR3 DNA: TGTGCCAGCAGTTCTGCAGCGGGGGGGCGAACAGATACGCAGTATTTT

D gene: -
clone size: -
J gene: TRBJ2-3
V gene: TRBV27
CDR3 protein: CASSLGKGPSTDTQYF
CDR3 DNA: TGTGCCAGCAGTTTAGGGAAGGGGCCTAGCACAGATACGCAGTATTTT

D gene: -
clone size: many
J gene: TRBJ1-2
V gene: TRBV7-9
CDR3 protein: CASSNRAGGYTF
CDR3 DNA: TGTGCCAGCAGTAACAGGGCCGGGGGCTACACCTTC